The sequence of this T cell receptor (beta chain) was determined in a study of neurological immune-mediated disorders. Study results and limitations: Patients with HTLV-1-associated myelopathy had the highest level of TCR clonal expansion, whereas patients with multiple sclerosis had the lowest level, falling beneath the level found in healthy controls.

The team produced cDNA through 5'RACE using 10-nucleotide random UMIs. TCRdb ran MiXCR on the 5' RACE reads and lists one entry per CDR3 protein. The repertoire consists of 65,000 to 85,000 distinct CDR3 sequences, with around 3% occurring once and the leading ten covering 4.5% to 6.5%. This clonotype has ten or more counts. Its antigen is as yet unknown. The CDR3 loop spans 15 amino acids. CDR1 and CDR2 (germline): DFQATT, SNEGSKA (reference sequence). Trimming pared 0 bases from V and 4 bases from J, leaving 12 bases between. The sequenced sample was PBMCs. The sequence derives from a woman aged 45-59 years with multiple sclerosis. The rearrangement joins TRBV20-1 to TRBJ2-2; a possible D gene is TRBD2 (6 bases). This CDR3 reads CSARDSTGVTGELFF. CDR3 nucleotides: TGCAGTGCTAGAGATTCCACGGGAGTCACCGGGGAGCTGTTTTTT.